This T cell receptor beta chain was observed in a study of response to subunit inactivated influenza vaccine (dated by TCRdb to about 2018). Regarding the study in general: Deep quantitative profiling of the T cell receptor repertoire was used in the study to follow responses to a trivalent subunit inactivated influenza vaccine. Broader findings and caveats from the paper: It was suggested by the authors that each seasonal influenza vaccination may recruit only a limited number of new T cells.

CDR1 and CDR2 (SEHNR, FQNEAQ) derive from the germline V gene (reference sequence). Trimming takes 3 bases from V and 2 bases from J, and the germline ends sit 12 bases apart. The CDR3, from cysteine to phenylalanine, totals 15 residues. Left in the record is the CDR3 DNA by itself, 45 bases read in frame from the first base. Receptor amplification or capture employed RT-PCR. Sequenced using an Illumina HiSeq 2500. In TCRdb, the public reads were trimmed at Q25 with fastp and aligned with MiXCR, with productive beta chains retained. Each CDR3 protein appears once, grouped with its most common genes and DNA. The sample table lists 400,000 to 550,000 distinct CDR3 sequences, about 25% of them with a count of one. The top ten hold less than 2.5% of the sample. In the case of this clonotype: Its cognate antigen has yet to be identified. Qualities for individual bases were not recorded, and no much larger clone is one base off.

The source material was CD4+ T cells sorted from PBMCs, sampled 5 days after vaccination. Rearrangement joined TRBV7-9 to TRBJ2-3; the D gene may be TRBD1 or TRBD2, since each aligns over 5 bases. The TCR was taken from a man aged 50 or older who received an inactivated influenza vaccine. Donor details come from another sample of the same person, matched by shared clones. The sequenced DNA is TGTGCCAGCAGCTTCGACAGACTACACACAGATACGCAGTATTTT. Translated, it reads CASSFDRLHTDTQYF. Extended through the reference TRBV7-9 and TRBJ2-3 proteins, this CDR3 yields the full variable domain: DTGVSQNPRHKITKRGQNVTFRCDPISEHNRLYWYRQTLGQGPEFLTYFQNEAQLEKSRLLSDRFSAERPKGSFSTLEIQRTEQGDSAMYLCASSFDRLHTDTQYFGPGTRLTVL.